This TCR beta chain stems from a study of blood T cell repertoires in COVID-19. About the study: Sites across the United States, Italy and Spain contributed samples from acute and convalescent COVID-19. PBMCs, B-cell-depleted T cells, or T cells provided the cDNA or gDNA that made up the material.

In the original processing: Researchers report that nucleated cell counts were estimated from reference gene primer amplification. Profiled with immunoSEQ multiplex PCR; TCRdb holds only in-frame clones, not every one. That table furnishes V, J and clone size, whereas the DNA furnished D and trimming. The sample holds about 81,000 clones, roughly 89% seen once. The sequence was collected from a woman between 45 and 65 years old in a cohort sampled during active COVID-19. Sequencing used peripheral blood.

The CDR3, as DNA: TGTGCCAGCAGTTACTCTTGGGCGGGAGGGCCAGGTGAGCAGTTCTTC. Translation gives CASSYSWAGGPGEQFF. The chain couples TRBV6-5 to TRBJ2-1; 9 nucleotides line up with TRBD2. The CDR3 consists of 16 residues. Germline V gene lookup returns CDR1 MNHEY and CDR2 SVGAGI. The V segment lost 0 bases and the J segment 9 bases; nucleotides outside the gene matches: 9.